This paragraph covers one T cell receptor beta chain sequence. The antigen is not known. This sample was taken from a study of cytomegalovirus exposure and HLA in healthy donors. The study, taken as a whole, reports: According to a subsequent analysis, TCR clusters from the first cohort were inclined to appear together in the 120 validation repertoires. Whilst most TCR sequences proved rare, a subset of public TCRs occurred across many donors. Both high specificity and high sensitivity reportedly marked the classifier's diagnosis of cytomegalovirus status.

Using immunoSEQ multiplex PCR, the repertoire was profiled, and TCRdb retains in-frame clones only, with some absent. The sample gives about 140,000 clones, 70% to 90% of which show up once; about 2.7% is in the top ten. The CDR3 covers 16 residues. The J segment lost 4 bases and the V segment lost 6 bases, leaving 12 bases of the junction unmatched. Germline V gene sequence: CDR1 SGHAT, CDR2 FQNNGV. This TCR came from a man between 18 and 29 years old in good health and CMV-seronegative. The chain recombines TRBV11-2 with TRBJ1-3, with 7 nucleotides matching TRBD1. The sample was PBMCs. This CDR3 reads CASRAVEGARGNTIYF. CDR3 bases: TGTGCCAGCAGAGCGGTTGAGGGGGCGCGGGGAAACACCATATATTTT. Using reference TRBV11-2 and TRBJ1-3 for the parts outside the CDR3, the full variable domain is EAGVAQSPRYKIIEKRQSVAFWCNPISGHATLYWYQQILGQGPKLLIQFQNNGVVDDSQLPKDRFSAERLKGVDSTLKIQPAKLEDSAVYLCASRAVEGARGNTIYFGEGSWLTVV.